This TCR beta chain was captured in a study of T cell responses to AZD1222 COVID-19 vaccine. Study-level results: Repertoire sampling happened only post peak T cell response. After two AZD1222 doses, spike-specific TCR breadth and depth rose versus day 0. At baseline, just 6 or 7 AZD1222 recipients tested seropositive.

The CDR3 length is 13 residues. V lost 8 bases, J lost 5 bases, and 4 bases stayed unmatched. CDR1 and CDR2 (germline): MNHEY, SMNVEV (reference sequence). In the case of this clone: Its antigen is undetermined.

The assay was immunoSEQ multiplex PCR, and TCRdb's table has in-frame clones only and misses some. The table lists roughly 150,000 clones, roughly 92% of them singletons. The TCR was taken from an adult who received the AZD1222 COVID-19 vaccine. The rearrangement uses TRBV27 and TRBJ2-1; 9 bases agree with TRBD1. This specimen consisted of peripheral blood, obtained 28 days after the second AZD1222 dose. The CDR3 coding sequence is TGTGCCAGCCTCCGGGACAGGGACAATGAGCAGTTCTTC. As protein: CASLRDRDNEQFF.